This paragraph reports one T cell receptor beta chain. Data came from immunoSEQ multiplex PCR; TCRdb stores just in-frame clones and leaves some out. The sample has 90,000 to 100,000 clones, roughly 90% seen once. These data come from a study of control samples from healthy donors and cancer patients. The CDR3 is 14 residues long. Germline CDR1 is LGHDT and CDR2 is YNNKEL (reference sequence). After removal of 0 bases from V and 6 bases from J, the junction contained 4 bases not matched to a gene. The V gene is TRBV3-1 (or the pseudogene TRBV3-2), the J gene TRBJ2-7; 8 nucleotides match TRBD2. The sample was blood. The TCR sequence derives from a woman in her sixties or seventies in good health. CDR3 sequence: CASSQELAVREQYF. In DNA, the CDR3 is TGTGCCAGCAGCCAAGAACTAGCGGTACGCGAGCAGTACTTC.